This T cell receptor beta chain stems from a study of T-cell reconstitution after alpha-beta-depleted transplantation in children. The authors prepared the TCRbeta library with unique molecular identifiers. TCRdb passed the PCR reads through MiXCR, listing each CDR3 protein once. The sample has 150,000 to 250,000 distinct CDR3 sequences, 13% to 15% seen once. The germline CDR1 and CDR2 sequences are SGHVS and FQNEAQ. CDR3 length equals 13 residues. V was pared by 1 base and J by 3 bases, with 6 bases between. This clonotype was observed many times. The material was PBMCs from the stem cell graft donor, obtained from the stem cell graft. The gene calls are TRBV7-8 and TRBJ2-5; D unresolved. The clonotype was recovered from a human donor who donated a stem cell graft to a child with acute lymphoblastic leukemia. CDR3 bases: TGTGCCAGCAGCTTAGTTGCAAAAGAGACCCAGTACTTC. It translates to CASSLVAKETQYF. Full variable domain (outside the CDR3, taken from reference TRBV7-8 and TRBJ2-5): GAGVSQSPRYKVAKRGQDVALRCDPISGHVSLFWYQQALGQGPEFLTYFQNEAQLDKSGLPSDRFFAERPEGSVSTLKIQRTQQEDSAVYLCASSLVAKETQYFGPGTRLLVL.